The 30 T cell receptor beta chains below were found in one sample sequenced in a study of blood T cells in healthy people across ages. A sample-barcoded 5' primer and a J-beta primer mix were used in a second PCR of roughly 7 to 11 cycles. TCRdb reanalysed the 5' RACE reads using MiXCR and keeps one entry per CDR3 protein. The table records hundreds of thousands of distinct CDR3 sequences, 58% of them present only once. What was sequenced was blood. The origin of the receptors is a man in his fifties or sixties in good health.

This clonotype was detected once. CDR3 sequence reads: CASANRNTGELFF. The CDR3 region has the DNA TGTGCCAGCGCCAACCGCAACACCGGGGAGCTGTTTTTT. V usage is TRBV6-1 and J usage is TRBJ2-2; D not resolved. Germline V CDR1 and CDR2: MNHNS, SASEGT. The length of the CDR3 is 13 residues. Trimming took off 8 bases at V and 2 bases at J, with 9 bases between the two ends.

This clonotype was counted between two and nine times. This chain links TRBV6-1 with TRBJ2-1; tentative D call: TRBD1 (5 bases). The CDR3 length is 15 residues. Germline assignment: CDR1 MNHNS and CDR2 SASEGT. Trimming pared 4 bases from V and 0 bases from J, leaving 10 bases between. CDR3 amino acids: CASSGGSRSYNEQFF. The CDR3 coding sequence is TGTGCCAGCAGTGGGGGCTCCCGCTCCTACAATGAGCAGTTCTTC.

CDR3 DNA: TGTGCCAGCAGTCCGGACAGGGGGGACAATGAGCAGTTCTTC. Amino acids: CASSPDRGDNEQFF. This chain uses TRBV27 with TRBJ2-1; 10 bases line up with TRBD1. Germline V gene sequence: CDR1 MNHEY, CDR2 SMNVEV (reference sequence). V lost 5 bases and J lost 5; bases outside the gene matches: 3. The CDR3 runs to 14 residues.

This clonotype was observed a handful of times. V and J are TRBV28 and TRBJ2-5, with a possible D match to TRBD1 (5 bases). V was trimmed by 5 bases and J by 3 bases, leaving 16 bases between them. Looked up from germline, CDR1 is MDHEN and CDR2 is SYDVKM. The CDR3 runs 15 residues. CDR3 in amino acids: CASSDLTQGKETQYF. The DNA for the CDR3 is TGTGCCAGCAGTGACCTTACTCAGGGAAAAGAGACCCAGTACTTC.

The chain recombines TRBV6-5 with TRBJ2-1, with 13 bases aligning to TRBD2. Germline V CDR1 and CDR2: MNHEY, SVGAGI. The CDR3 length is 16 residues. V lost 0 bases, J lost 5 bases, and 1 base stayed unmatched. In nucleotides, the CDR3 is TGTGCCAGCAGTTACTCCGGGACTAGCGGGGACAATGAGCAGTTCTTC. Residues: CASSYSGTSGDNEQFF.

The chain employs TRBV28 and TRBJ1-1, with TRBD1 as a possible D gene (6 bases). This CDR3 contains 15 residues. Germline CDR1 MDHEN, CDR2 SYDVKM. Deletions cut 2 bases from V and 4 bases from J, with 14 bases between. The CDR3 sequence: CASSLPRQVGTEAFF. CDR3 nucleotide sequence: TGTGCCAGCAGTTTACCAAGACAGGTCGGCACTGAAGCTTTCTTT.

The V gene is TRBV4-1, the J gene TRBJ2-5, with D tentatively TRBD2 (5 bases). Trimming took 4 bases from V and 5 from J, leaving 17 bases between them. Per the germline V gene, CDR1 is MGHRA and CDR2 is YSYEKL. The CDR3 has 15 residues. Here the CDR3 DNA reads TGCGCCAGCAGCCTTACCGGGAAATTGGTGGAGACCCAGTACTTC. It codes for CASSLTGKLVETQYF.

This chain uses TRBV5-1 with TRBJ2-4; no firm D call. The J call is doubtful: the DNA matches TRBJ2-7 better. The CDR3 totals 15 residues. The germline V gene encodes CDR1 SGHRS and CDR2 YFSETQ. The CDR3 region is CASSPVQPSSYEQYF. Here the CDR3 DNA reads TGCGCCAGCAGCCCGGTACAGCCTAGCTCCTACGAGCAGTACTTC.

This chain connects TRBV11-1 to TRBJ2-7, with D perhaps matching TRBD2 (5 bases). Germline-derived CDR1 and CDR2 are SGHAT and FQDESV (reference sequence). Trimming removed 7 bases at V and 0 bases at J, with 16 bases between. The CDR3 runs 15 residues. CDR3 sequence: CASNYDGVSSYEQYF. CDR3 nucleotides: TGTGCCAGCAATTACGACGGGGTTAGCTCCTACGAGCAGTACTTC.

The chain joins TRBV4-1 to TRBJ2-1; D ambiguous. The CDR3 sequence is 16 residues long. Trimming pared 4 bases from V and 4 bases from J, leaving 17 bases between. CDR1 and CDR2 from the germline V gene are MGHRA and YSYEKL. CDR3 region: CASSPSSRAFYNEQFF. In nucleotides, the CDR3 is TGCGCCAGCAGCCCAAGCTCTAGGGCCTTTTACAATGAGCAGTTCTTC.

This clonotype was found a few times. The chain has TRBV10-3 and TRBJ1-1, with 8 bases fitting TRBD1. Germline V gives CDR1 ENHRY, CDR2 SYGVKD. CDR3 length: 12 amino acids. V gave up 6 bases and J gave up 6 bases; unmatched junction bases: 3. CDR3 bases: TGTGCCATCAGGCCGACAGGGGCTGAAGCTTTCTTT. Residues: CAIRPTGAEAFF.

The V gene is TRBV20-1, the J gene TRBJ2-5, with 8 bases matching TRBD1. The CDR3 contains 11 residues. V lost 6 bases, J lost 6 bases, and 3 bases stayed unmatched. Germline CDR1 reads DFQATT; CDR2 reads SNEGSKA (reference sequence). The CDR3 DNA is TGCAGTGCAACCAGGGGGCAGACCCAGTACTTC. Translating gives CSATRGQTQYF.

The chain couples TRBV3-1 to TRBJ2-5, with TRBD2 matching 8 bases. The junction had 1 base not matched to a gene; V was cut back by 2 bases and J by 2 bases. Germline CDR1 and CDR2: LGHDT and YNNKEL (reference sequence). The CDR3 length is 14 residues. CDR3 bases: TGTGCCAGCAGCCAACCGGGAGGGCAAGAGACCCAGTACTTC. It is translated as CASSQPGGQETQYF.

This rearrangement joins TRBV10-3 to TRBJ2-7; tentative D call: TRBD2 (6 bases). CDR3 length: 13 residues. Germline V gives CDR1 ENHRY, CDR2 SYGVKD. Trimming left V 11 bases short and J 4 bases short, with 18 bases between. The CDR3 nucleotides read TGTGCCGCCGCGACGGGGGAGAAATACGAGCAGTACTTC. It specifies CAAATGEKYEQYF.

The rearrangement joins TRBV9 to TRBJ1-2, with D maybe TRBD1 (6 bases). V was cut by 4 bases and J by 4 bases, with 17 bases left in between. This CDR3 comprises 15 residues. Looked up from germline, CDR1 is SGDLS and CDR2 is YYNGEE. The CDR3 DNA reads as TGTGCCAGCAGCCCCTCACAGGGATCTGGCTATGGCTACACCTTC. Its protein is CASSPSQGSGYGYTF.

This clonotype was seen only a few times. The chain is built from TRBV12-3 or TRBV12-4 and TRBJ2-1, with 7 nucleotides matching TRBD2. With V trimmed by 3 bases and J by 3 bases, 5 bases remained unmatched. The CDR3 consists of 15 residues. CDR3 in DNA: TGTGCCAGCAGTTTTCGCGGGGGTAACTACAATGAGCAGTTCTTC. This gives the protein CASSFRGGNYNEQFF.

The CDR3 loop reads CASSQEGQLGGGYTF. The CDR3 DNA is TGCGCCAGCAGCCAAGAAGGACAGTTGGGAGGTGGCTACACCTTC. This chain links TRBV4-1 with TRBJ1-2; D possibly corresponds to TRBD1 (6 bases). The CDR3 contains 15 residues. Germline V CDR1 and CDR2: MGHRA, YSYEKL. Trimming removed 0 bases from V and 7 bases from J, with 15 bases in between.

About this clonotype: One end of the junction is discordant with germline, which a read error may explain. The chain is built from TRBV10-3 and TRBJ2-5, with D perhaps matching TRBD1 (6 bases). Germline CDR1 reads ENHRY; CDR2 reads SYGVKD. CDR3 length: 13 amino acids. The DNA of the CDR3 is TGTGCCACCAGTCGGGACATGGAAGAGACCCAGTACTTC. Protein sequence: CATSRDMEETQYF.

V and J are TRBV18 and TRBJ2-7; D is ambiguous. Germline V CDR1 and CDR2: KGHSH, LQKENI. Trimming shortened V by 4 bases and J by 2 bases, and 12 bases separated the two germline ends. This CDR3 has 14 residues. This chain's CDR3 is CASSLGGRTYEQYF. The CDR3 DNA sequence: TGTGCCAGCTCACTCGGCGGCAGAACCTACGAGCAGTACTTC. The whole variable domain, remainder taken from reference TRBV18 and TRBJ2-7, is NAGVMQNPRHLVRRRGQEARLRCSPMKGHSHVYWYRQLPEEGLKFMVYLQKENIIDESGMPKERFSAEFPKEGPSILRIQQVVRGDSAAYFCASSLGGRTYEQYFGPGTRLTVT.

The chain employs TRBV20-1 and TRBJ1-1; 8 positions match TRBD1. Germline lookup yields CDR1 DFQATT and CDR2 SNEGSKA (reference sequence). The CDR3 length is 13 residues. The ends lost 5 bases at V and 4 bases at J; junction bases unmatched: 6. The CDR3 spells CSASRGQGTEAFF. In nucleotides, the CDR3 is TGCAGTGCTTCCAGGGGGCAAGGCACTGAAGCTTTCTTT.

CDR3 nucleotides: TGTGCCAGCACCCAGGACAGCGCTAACTATGGCTACACCTTC. As protein: CASTQDSANYGYTF. The chain carries TRBV2 and TRBJ1-2; TRBD1 is a possible D gene (6 bases). The V end lost 7 bases, the J end lost 0 bases, and 12 bases lay between the germline ends. CDR1 and CDR2 from the germline V gene are SNHLY and FYNNEI. The CDR3 loop spans 14 amino acids.

This clonotype was seen a few times. This chain uses TRBV5-1 with TRBJ1-2, with D maybe TRBD1 (5 bases). Looked up from germline, CDR1 is SGHRS and CDR2 is YFSETQ. The CDR3 is 14 amino acids. Between the trimmed V and J ends, which lost 4 bases and 8 bases, there was a span of 18 bases. CDR3 nucleotide sequence: TGCGCCAGCAGCCAGAACCAGGGATCAGGAGGCTACACCTTC. Amino acids: CASSQNQGSGGYTF.

The gene calls are TRBV6-5 and TRBJ1-2; D is unresolved. V was clipped by 7 bases and J by 4 bases, with 10 bases between them. This CDR3 region has 12 residues. Germline V CDR1 and CDR2: MNHEY, SVGAGI. The CDR3 sequence: CASTMGFYGYTF. CDR3 DNA sequence: TGTGCCAGCACCATGGGATTCTATGGCTACACCTTC.

This chain uses TRBV5-1 with TRBJ2-7; no reliable D call. The CDR3 totals 15 residues. V lost 0 bases, J lost 0 bases, and 10 bases lay in between. Germline values: CDR1 SGHRS, CDR2 YFSETQ. The CDR3: CASSLDPHSSYEQYF. DNA of the CDR3: TGCGCCAGCAGCTTGGATCCGCATAGCTCCTACGAGCAGTACTTC.

This clonotype was seen many times. J is TRBJ1-5 and V is TRBV20-1; 7 bases align to TRBD1. CDR1 DFQATT and CDR2 SNEGSKA come from the germline V gene (reference sequence). V lost 5 bases, J lost 3 bases, and 7 bases stayed unmatched. This CDR3 has 14 amino acids. The CDR3: CSALDRDVNQPQHF. Here the CDR3 DNA reads TGCAGTGCTCTAGACAGGGACGTCAATCAGCCCCAGCATTTT.

This clonotype was counted once. CDR3 DNA sequence: TGTGCCAGCAGCCAAGATCAGGCTGCCTACAATGAGCAGTTCTTC. This codes for CASSQDQAAYNEQFF. This sequence joins TRBV14 and TRBJ2-1; no clear D gene. With 0 bases removed from V and 2 bases from J, the gap between germline ends came to 8 bases. The CDR3 runs to 15 residues. Germline V lookup: CDR1 SGHDN, CDR2 FVKESK.

The chain carries TRBV2 and TRBJ2-7; D uncertain. The J call may not be correct, given that the DNA end is closer to TRBJ2-5. The CDR3 is 13 residues long. Germline V gene lookup returns CDR1 SNHLY and CDR2 FYNNEI. This CDR3 reads CASSVDFQETQYF. In nucleotides, the CDR3 is TGTGCCAGCAGTGTAGACTTCCAAGAGACCCAGTACTTC.

This clonotype has more than one count but fewer than ten. The chain links TRBV15 to TRBJ1-1, with TRBD1 matching over 8 bases. With 3 bases clipped from V and 1 base from J, the junction kept 10 bases outside the gene matches. The CDR3 length is 17 residues. Germline values: CDR1 LNHNV, CDR2 YYDKDF (reference sequence). The CDR3 DNA follows: TGTGCCACCAGCAGGGGATTCCTAGGACAGGGGAACACTGAAGCTTTCTTT. Residues: CATSRGFLGQGNTEAFF.

This chain joins TRBV15 and TRBJ1-4; the D gene is possibly TRBD1 (6 bases). V dropped 0 bases and J dropped 3 bases, with 11 bases sitting between them. This CDR3 spans 16 amino acids. Germline V CDR1 and CDR2: LNHNV, YYDKDF (reference sequence). The CDR3 here is CATSRDRGASNEKLFF. The CDR3 nucleotides read TGTGCCACCAGCAGAGATCGGGGGGCTTCTAATGAAAAACTGTTTTTT. Looking up the rest from reference TRBV15 and TRBJ1-4 gives the full variable domain: DAMVIQNPRYQVTQFGKPVTLSCSQTLNHNVMYWYQQKSSQAPKLLFHYYDKDFNNEADTPDNFQSRRPNTSFCFLDIRSPGLGDTAMYLCATSRDRGASNEKLFFGSGTQLSVL.

The rearrangement links TRBV7-9 to TRBJ1-2, with D hard to call. This CDR3 is built from 13 residues. Trimming took off 3 bases at V and 4 bases at J, with 9 bases between the two ends. Per germline, CDR1 SEHNR and CDR2 FQNEAQ (reference sequence). For the CDR3, the DNA is TGTGCCAGCAGCTTCAGCCAGGCCTATGGCTACACCTTC. Protein product: CASSFSQAYGYTF.